These 13 T cell receptor beta chains were sequenced from one sample in a study of cytomegalovirus exposure and HLA in healthy donors. PCR amplification relied on 60 Vbeta primers (plus 13 Jbeta primers). Method: immunoSEQ multiplex PCR; TCRdb's copy keeps in-frame clones and lacks some. The sample has about 160,000 clones; over 75% are singletons. Input material: PBMCs. The receptor source for this set is a woman between 25 and 40 years old in good health and CMV-seronegative.

The rearrangement joins TRBV25-1 to TRBJ2-5; 8 nucleotides agree with TRBD1. Germline CDR1 and CDR2: MGHDK and SYGVNS. There are 13 residues in the CDR3. Germline trimming cut 10 bases from V and 7 bases from J; bases unmatched to any gene: 11. CDR3 loop: CATRTGTLGTQYF. For the CDR3, the DNA is TGTGCCACTAGGACAGGGACCTTGGGGACCCAGTACTTC.

The chain has TRBV5-4 and TRBJ1-2; possibly TRBD1 for D (5 bases). V shed 4 bases and J shed 3 bases, with 19 bases lying between them. The CDR3 has 16 residues. CDR1 and CDR2 (germline): SGHNT, YYREEE (reference sequence). The CDR3 region has the DNA TGTGCCAGCAGCCTCGGCGGGGGGGGGATATACTATGGCTACACCTTC. This codes for CASSLGGGGIYYGYTF.

The V and J genes are TRBV5-1 and TRBJ1-5; D gene unclear. Per the germline V gene, CDR1 is SGHRS and CDR2 is YFSETQ. The CDR3 is 15 residues long. Trimming stripped 4 bases from V and 3 bases from J, with 14 bases between. This chain's CDR3 is CASSVVSGSNQPQHF. Here the CDR3 DNA reads TGCGCCAGCAGCGTCGTTTCAGGATCCAATCAGCCCCAGCATTTT.

The chain carries TRBV5-6 and TRBJ2-7, with 11 bases matching TRBD1. Germline trimming cut 4 bases from V and 2 bases from J; bases unmatched to any gene: 5. This CDR3 has 15 amino acids. Germline V CDR1 and CDR2: SGHDT, YYEEEE. CDR3 sequence: CASSTRDRGAYEQYF. CDR3 bases: TGTGCCAGCAGCACCCGGGACAGGGGGGCCTACGAGCAGTACTTC.

The gene calls are TRBV4-1 and TRBJ1-1, with D unresolved. Between the trimmed V and J ends, which lost 0 bases and 4 bases, there was a span of 12 bases. Germline V gene data show CDR1 as MGHRA and CDR2 as YSYEKL. The CDR3 loop spans 15 amino acids. CDR3 sequence reads: CASSQEGDYPTEAFF. The CDR3 DNA reads TGCGCCAGCAGCCAAGAGGGAGACTATCCCACTGAAGCTTTCTTT.

The rearrangement uses TRBV7-2 and TRBJ1-5, with unresolved D. Per germline, CDR1 SGHTA and CDR2 FQGNSA. V was clipped by 5 bases and J by 5 bases, with 13 bases between them. The CDR3 runs 14 residues. CDR3 nucleotides: TGTGCCAGCAGCCCTGGGAGGGCCCATCAGCCCCAGCATTTT. This sequence encodes CASSPGRAHQPQHF.

The chain couples TRBV30 to TRBJ2-1, with 8 bases lining up with TRBD1. The CDR3 extends over 15 amino acids. The germline V gene encodes CDR1 GTSNPN and CDR2 SVGIG (reference sequence). The ends lost 1 base at V and 1 base at J; junction bases unmatched: 3. CDR3 sequence reads: CAWSAGQASYNEQFF. The CDR3, as DNA: TGTGCCTGGAGTGCGGGACAGGCATCCTACAATGAGCAGTTCTTC.

The CDR3 spells CASSLSQGGGIQYF. The CDR3 region has the DNA TGCGCCAGCAGCTTGTCGCAGGGGGGAGGCATTCAGTACTTC. The chain uses TRBV5-1 and TRBJ2-4; possible D gene TRBD1, 7 bases. Germline lookup yields CDR1 SGHRS and CDR2 YFSETQ. This CDR3 is 14 amino acids long. V dropped 1 base and J dropped 9 bases, with 14 bases sitting between them.

The chain recombines TRBV5-8 with TRBJ2-7; 8 positions match TRBD2. This CDR3 is 15 amino acids long. With V trimmed by 0 bases and J by 7 bases, 9 bases remained unmatched. Germline V gene data show CDR1 as SGHTS and CDR2 as YDEGEE. CDR3 bases: TGTGCCAGCAGCTTGGCCGGGGGGGGCCTGGGGGAGCAGTACTTC. Amino acid sequence: CASSLAGGGLGEQYF. The full variable domain, its missing parts supplied by reference TRBV5-8 and TRBJ2-7, is EAGVTQSPTHLIKTRGQQATLRCSPISGHTSVYWYQQALGLGLQFLLWYDEGEERNRGNFPPRFSGRQFPNYSSELNVNALELEDSALYLCASSLAGGGLGEQYFGPGTRLTVT.

The J gene is TRBJ2-1, the V gene TRBV7-9; 12 bases line up with TRBD2. The CDR3 contains 16 residues. Germline V gene sequence: CDR1 SEHNR, CDR2 FQNEAQ (reference sequence). V gave up 4 bases and J gave up 4 bases; unmatched junction bases: 5. CDR3 protein: CASSSSTSGGYNEQFF. DNA for the CDR3: TGTGCCAGCAGCTCTTCGACTAGCGGGGGTTACAATGAGCAGTTCTTC.

The J gene is TRBJ2-7, the V gene TRBV29-1; the D gene is possibly TRBD1 (6 bases). Germline values: CDR1 SQVTM, CDR2 ANQGSEA. This CDR3 is 12 amino acids long. V dropped 4 bases and J dropped 6 bases, with 13 bases sitting between them. The CDR3 region has the DNA TGCAGCGTTGGGGGACAATCTGCCGAGCAGTACTTC. Its protein product is CSVGGQSAEQYF.

The V and J genes are TRBV2 and TRBJ2-7; possible D gene TRBD2, 6 bases. Germline loops: CDR1 SNHLY, CDR2 FYNNEI. The CDR3 loop spans 14 amino acids. V lost 8 bases and J lost 4, with 18 bases in between. CDR3 in amino acids: CASGSPGARYEQYF. CDR3 coding DNA: TGTGCCAGCGGTTCCCCGGGAGCTCGGTACGAGCAGTACTTC.

The rearrangement links TRBV2 to TRBJ1-6, with a weak D call TRBD1 (6 bases). The CDR3 spans 13 residues. Germline V gene sequence: CDR1 SNHLY, CDR2 FYNNEI. V was pared by 5 bases and J by 8 bases, with 10 bases between. The CDR3 protein is CASSSTGYSPLHF. CDR3 coding DNA: TGTGCCAGCAGTTCCACAGGGTATTCACCCCTCCACTTT.